This entry is about one T cell receptor (beta chain). This table comes from immunoSEQ multiplex PCR, and its TCRdb copy is limited to in-frame clones, with some not included. The sample records about 140,000 clones, around 87% being singletons. Two negative PCRs, clearance, or symptom resolution characterized the recovered Cohort 3 donors. This CDR3 has 14 residues. Trimming shortened V by 3 bases and J by 2 bases, and 12 bases separated the two germline ends. Germline lookup yields CDR1 SGHNT and CDR2 YYREEE (reference sequence). The sample is drawn from a study of blood T cell repertoires in COVID-19. Study background: Samples taken during acute and convalescent COVID-19 were collected in the United States, Italy and Spain.

Sequencing was done on a sample of PBMCs or T cells enriched from blood (not recorded which). The chain combines TRBV5-4 with TRBJ2-7; D possibly corresponds to TRBD2 (6 bases). The receptor was isolated from a man aged 55 to 70 who had recovered from COVID-19. The DNA for the CDR3 is TGTGCCAGCAGCTACCCGGGGGTTCCCTACGAGCAGTACTTC. Its protein product is CASSYPGVPYEQYF.